This T cell receptor beta chain was identified in a study of shared clonotypes between healthy human individuals (dated by TCRdb to 2018 to 2020). Looking at the study overall: Three men and a couple of women, aged 18 to 49 years, made up the cohort. Different laboratories and diverse techniques were used to prepare libraries and sequence TCR repertoires, to increase sequencing depth and limit assay-specific biases. For each donor, CD4 naive and CD4 memory were each given three plates, CD8 naive was given two plates, and CD8 memory was given one plate. To estimate repertoire size and how much clonotype sharing occurs between individuals, the study deeply sequenced the blood TCR repertoires of several healthy adults. Leukapheresis yielded between about 0.9 and 8.9 billion PBMCs per donor. Beyond this particular receptor, the publication reports: Pairwise subsampling indicated that sequencing depth was expected to affect the degree of clonotype sharing among donors. Even with the large sequencing depth, rarefaction of the sorted-subset datasets indicated that sequencing was incomplete. Higher generation probabilities were observed for clonotypes shared by all four sorted-subset donors than for non-shared clonotypes. About 5% of naive CD4, more than 3% of naive CD8, 2.3% of memory CD4, and around 0.42% of memory CD8 clonotypes were shared across several donors. Larger estimated clonotype richness was generally found for naive subsets than for memory subsets. Sampling was restricted to blood, and TCR repertoires in tissue are likely to differ from TCR repertoires in blood. The genetic and exposure-history diversity represented was limited by the small number of donors.

The CDR3 holds 13 amino acids from the cysteine to the phenylalanine. Only CDR3 DNA is held: 39 bases, read in frame from base 1. V gives up 5 bases and J gives up 1 base, and the segment between their germline ends measures 8 bases. Per the germline V gene (reference sequence), SEHNR is the CDR1 and FQNEAQ is the CDR2. This clone was seen only a few times. It lacks a known antigen. The sample holds no much larger clone one base away, and base qualities are not on file. The donors were healthy, HIV-negative adults with no recently reported acute infections or vaccinations. Only Caucasian adults living in Nashville, Tennessee, USA were represented among the donors. CD4+ T cells were enriched by magnetic negative selection, after which naive cells were positively selected on CD45RA and the negative fraction was taken as the memory subset. Blood was collected by leukapheresis, and PBMCs were isolated by Ficoll-Histopaque density gradient centrifugation and then cryopreserved in liquid nitrogen vapor phase. Analytical flow cytometry was used to check the purity and quantity of every magnetically sorted T cell population. From each sorted fraction, genomic DNA was isolated and quantified by UV absorbance on a Nanodrop 2000c.

Using the deep immunoSEQ assay, multiplex PCR amplified TCR CDR3 regions from genomic DNA. Extracted genomic DNA from each cell subset was distributed evenly across all wells of several immunoSEQ 96-well plates, and each plate was treated as a replicate. For sorted subsets, each replicate PCR was loaded with approximately 0.2 ug genomic DNA, equivalent to 30,000 or so T cell genomes. Purified libraries were measured with a Qubit 3.0 fluorometer, size-checked on a Bioanalyzer 2100, and measured again with the KAPA Library Quantification kit. Each immunoSEQ 96-well plate was sequenced on its own single-read 150-cycle Illumina NextSeq 550 flow cell. Regarding the original processing steps: Because the immunoSEQ output included only junctional sequences and no quality scores, the filtering could not be the same as the filtering used for full-length reads. To assign V/J genes and CDR3, sequences were annotated using PyIR, a Python wrapper for IgBLAST v1.9, with IMGT germline references. Reads were filtered out if the reads had weak V/J assignments (E-value above 1e-6), no CDR3, stop codons, out-of-frame junctions, or ambiguous translated residues. V3J clonotypes were defined as sequences sharing the same inferred V gene, J gene, and CDR3 amino acid sequence. Percentage overlap between repertoires was calculated by dividing the number of shared unique clonotypes by the size of the smaller repertoire. RTK rarefaction, the Chao1 estimator, and Recon v2.1 estimates of unobserved clonotypes were used to assess repertoire richness. For all TCRbeta clonotypes obtained by the gDNA method from four donors, generation probabilities were computed with OLGA. TCRdb limited this immuneACCESS table to in-frame rearrangements with V and J called. A share of clones is missing; checked studies link under half to unresolved V genes, and the rest is unexplained. The DNA was the basis for D and trimming; V, J and clone size are from that table. This sample comprises 200,000 to 250,000 clones, 65% of them detected only once. The ten top clones hold 8.5% to 14% of the sample.

The chain employs TRBV7-9 and TRBJ1-2; the D gene remains uncertain. The source of this sequence is a man aged 25 to 40 in good health. The source material was memory CD4+ T cells sorted from blood. According to the study, the label for this sample's cell subset or site signals: CD45RA-negative fraction. The nucleotides read TGTGCCAGCAGCCCTGGGGTTAACTATGGCTACACCTTC. It specifies CASSPGVNYGYTF.